The present T cell receptor beta chain was sequenced within a study of blood T cell repertoires in COVID-19. Overall study context: Donors in the United States, Italy and Spain gave samples during acute or convalescent COVID-19. PBMCs, B-cell-depleted T cells, or T cells provided the cDNA or gDNA that made up the material.

Under the authors' procedure: By means of reference gene primer amplification, nucleated cell counts were estimated. Generated by immunoSEQ multiplex PCR, the TCRdb table keeps only in-frame clones and is missing some. V, J and clone size are those of that table, while D and trimming were read from the DNA. In the table there are 250,000 to 300,000 clones, 85% to 90% of which are singletons. The participants were between roughly 18 and 89 years old and came from fewer than 25 US areas. Germline CDR1 reads SGHRS; CDR2 reads YFSETQ. Trimming cost V 3 bases and J 3 bases; bases outside gene matches: 12. CDR3 size: 18 residues.

Specimen: PBMCs or T cells enriched from blood (not recorded which). This sequence originates from a young man who had recovered from COVID-19. This sequence joins TRBV5-1 and TRBJ1-3, with 10 bases aligning to TRBD1. The chain's CDR3 is CASSWAPRQGASGNTIYF. CDR3 DNA sequence: TGCGCCAGCAGCTGGGCACCGAGACAGGGGGCGAGTGGAAACACCATATATTTT.